These 12 T cell receptor beta chains originate from one sample sequenced in a study of CD8+ T cells in alopecia areata. Sequencing templates came from extracted RNA that was reverse transcribed into cDNA. Some clones are missing from TCRdb's copy, which holds only in-frame ones; the method was immunoSEQ multiplex PCR. The sample yields fewer than 150,000 clones, 58% seen once. This sample's treatment: oral pan-JAK inhibitor, 5-10 mg twice daily. Sequenced here: CD8+ T cells sorted from blood, sampled at week 4, from a patient treated with tofacitinib. The receptors shown here come from a human donor with alopecia areata.

This clone was detected only once. The chain links TRBV29-1 to TRBJ1-2; weak D call: TRBD1 (6 bases). Per the germline V gene, CDR1 is SQVTM and CDR2 is ANQGSEA. CDR3 size: 12 residues. Trimming removed 0 bases from V and 7 bases from J, with 9 bases in between. This chain's CDR3 is CSVEDPQGGYTF. The CDR3 nucleotides are TGCAGCGTTGAAGATCCACAGGGTGGCTACACCTTC.

This chain links TRBV7-9 with TRBJ1-2, with unresolved D. CDR3 length: 12 amino acids. Trimming removed 1 base from V and 8 bases from J, with 8 bases in between. Germline V CDR1 and CDR2: SEHNR, FQNEAQ (reference sequence). CDR3 loop: CASSLGPPGYTF. Here the CDR3 DNA reads TGTGCCAGCAGCTTAGGGCCGCCGGGCTACACCTTC.

The rearrangement uses TRBV4-3 and TRBJ2-1; either TRBD1 or TRBD2 may supply D (6 bases each). CDR1 is LGHNA, CDR2 YSLEER, per germline. CDR3 length: 16 residues. V was shortened by 0 bases and J by 2 bases, with 11 bases between the two germline ends. The CDR3 sequence: CASSQDRGQAYNEQFF. The CDR3 nucleotides read TGCGCCAGCAGCCAAGATCGGGGGCAGGCCTACAATGAGCAGTTCTTC.

This clone was counted a few times. The rearrangement uses TRBV29-1 and TRBJ2-1; D remains ambiguous. Germline V lookup: CDR1 SQVTM, CDR2 ANQGSEA. The CDR3 extends over 12 amino acids. With 1 base removed from V and 7 bases from J, the gap between germline ends came to 8 bases. The CDR3 sequence is CSVEVAGNEQFF. The CDR3 nucleotides are TGCAGCGTTGAAGTGGCTGGGAATGAGCAGTTCTTC.

This clone was observed a handful of times. This chain connects TRBV29-1 to TRBJ2-7; D is unclear. CDR1 is SQVTM and CDR2 is ANQGSEA in the germline V gene. V was clipped by 4 bases and J by 5 bases, with 6 bases between them. The CDR3 is 10 amino acids. CDR3 coding DNA: TGCAGCGTTGGGGCCGACGAGCAGTACTTC. Translated: CSVGADEQYF.

The rearrangement uses TRBV27 and TRBJ1-6; D ambiguous. Germline-derived CDR1 and CDR2 are MNHEY and SMNVEV (reference sequence). Trimming took 2 bases from V and 7 from J, leaving 3 bases between them. CDR3 length: 12 residues. The CDR3 sequence is CASSLQNSPLHF. The CDR3 DNA reads TGTGCCAGCAGTTTACAGAATTCACCCCTCCACTTT.

The rearrangement uses TRBV29-1 and TRBJ2-5; TRBD2 matches at 7 bases. The junction had 11 bases not matched to a gene; V was cut back by 0 bases and J by 1 base. The CDR3 is 17 residues long. Germline CDR1 reads SQVTM; CDR2 reads ANQGSEA. This chain's CDR3 is CSVEDLGRRGFQETQYF. The DNA of the CDR3 is TGCAGCGTTGAAGATCTCGGCCGGCGGGGGTTCCAAGAGACCCAGTACTTC.

The chain carries TRBV4-3 and TRBJ2-1; possibly TRBD1 for D (6 bases). This CDR3 comprises 14 residues. V dropped 4 bases and J dropped 1 base, with 8 bases sitting between them. Per the germline V gene, CDR1 is LGHNA and CDR2 is YSLEER. The DNA for the CDR3 is TGCGCCAGCAGCCTCAGGGGTTCCTACAATGAGCAGTTCTTC. This sequence encodes CASSLRGSYNEQFF.

This sequence joins TRBV30 and TRBJ2-3; 14 nucleotides align to TRBD2. After removal of 3 bases from V and 12 bases from J, the junction contained 5 bases not matched to a gene. Germline V lookup: CDR1 GTSNPN, CDR2 SVGIG (reference sequence). The CDR3 loop spans 13 amino acids. CDR3 DNA sequence: TGTGCCTGGAGCGGGACTAGCGGGGGTCCACAGTATTTT. It translates to CAWSGTSGGPQYF.

The sample holds one count of this clone. V usage is TRBV29-1 and J usage is TRBJ2-7, with 8 bases matching TRBD1. Germline loops: CDR1 SQVTM, CDR2 ANQGSEA. CDR3 length: 14 residues. V shed 4 bases, J shed 2 bases, and the junction held 7 bases outside the gene matches. The CDR3 protein is CSVAGTGLTYEQYF. Here the CDR3 DNA reads TGCAGCGTTGCGGGGACAGGCTTAACCTACGAGCAGTACTTC.

J is TRBJ2-7 and V is TRBV27; D is possibly TRBD1 or TRBD2 (5 bases each). The CDR3 spans 13 residues. CDR1 is MNHEY, CDR2 SMNVEV, per germline (reference sequence). V was pared by 10 bases and J by 5 bases, with 18 bases between. The chain's CDR3 is CATRGNGGHEQYF. CDR3 DNA: TGTGCCACCCGTGGGAATGGGGGACACGAGCAGTACTTC.

The V and J genes are TRBV2 and TRBJ2-1; tentatively, D is TRBD2 (5 bases). Germline V CDR1 and CDR2: SNHLY, FYNNEI. V was shortened by 7 bases and J by 8 bases, with 12 bases between the two germline ends. The CDR3 covers 12 residues. Here the CDR3 DNA reads TGTGCCAGCATCGGGGAATTCGATGAGCAGTTCTTC. This sequence encodes CASIGEFDEQFF.